The source of this TCR beta chain is a study of OX40 agonist ivuxolimab in advanced cancers. The assay was immunoSEQ multiplex PCR, and TCRdb's table has in-frame clones only and misses some. This sample has tens of thousands of clones; 70% to 85% occur once, and the top ten carry about 27%. This CDR3 contains 15 residues. Germline lookup yields CDR1 LNHDA and CDR2 SQIVND (reference sequence). V lost 3 bases to trimming and J lost 0 bases; unmatched junction nucleotides: 4. Patients with a history of autoimmune disease or on systemic immunosuppression were excluded. The gene calls are TRBV19 and TRBJ2-7; 8 nucleotides align to TRBD2. The TCR originated in an adult with an advanced solid tumor such as melanoma, head and neck, liver or kidney cancer. The material was CD4+ or CD8+ T cells sorted from blood, obtained in a trial of the OX40 agonist ivuxolimab. DNA for the CDR3: TGTGCCAGTAGTATCCCGGGGGGGACCTCCTACGAGCAGTACTTC. Translating gives CASSIPGGTSYEQYF. The whole variable domain, filled in from reference TRBV19 and TRBJ2-7, reads DGGITQSPKYLFRKEGQNVTLSCEQNLNHDAMYWYRQDPGQGLRLIYYSQIVNDFQKGDIAEGYSVSREKKESFPLTVTSAQKNPTAFYLCASSIPGGTSYEQYFGPGTRLTVT.